The entry below describes one T cell receptor (beta chain). Primers included in the PCR were 60 Vbeta and 13 Jbeta primers. TCRdb's copy holds only in-frame clones and misses some; the assay was immunoSEQ multiplex PCR. The sample holds about 190,000 clones, around 90% seen once. The data are from a study of cytomegalovirus exposure and HLA in healthy donors. This CDR3 has 13 residues. The germline V gene has CDR1 SGHRS and CDR2 YFSETQ. The gene calls are TRBV5-1 and TRBJ2-5; TRBD1 matches at 8 bases. The DNA end is more similar to TRBJ2-7, so the J call may be wrong. The TCR was taken from a boy aged 2 to 9 in good health and CMV-seronegative. Sequencing used PBMCs. The CDR3 DNA sequence: TGCGCCAGCAGGGACAGGGACCCCTACGAGCAGTACTTC. Residues: CASRDRDPYEQYF.